One and the same sample provided the 21 T cell receptor beta chains below, sequenced in a study of identical twins. Using its own MiXCR run on the 5' RACE reads, TCRdb lists one record per CDR3 protein. The table has hundreds of thousands of distinct CDR3 sequences, around 7.4% seen once. These data were likewise used in another study, on yellow fever vaccine responses in identical twins.

Sequences were obtained from PBMCs. Receptors were obtained from a woman between 18 and 29 years old in good health.

This clonotype came up many times. CDR3 in amino acids: CSASLTTGGSNEKLFF. The CDR3 nucleotides read TGCAGTGCTAGCCTTACTACAGGGGGATCTAATGAAAAACTGTTTTTT. The chain couples TRBV20-1 to TRBJ1-4, with 8 bases matching TRBD1. V dropped 3 bases and J dropped 3; count of bases not matched to a gene: 9. Germline V gene data show CDR1 as DFQATT and CDR2 as SNEGSKA (reference sequence). The CDR3 loop spans 16 amino acids.

This clonotype was observed at least ten times. V and J are TRBV12-3 or TRBV12-4 and TRBJ1-6; D is unclear. V gave up 1 base and J gave up 10 bases, with 8 bases separating them. The CDR3 runs 13 residues. In nucleotides, the CDR3 is TGTGCCAGCAGTTTAGGGTGGCCCTCACCCCTCCACTTT. Translated, it gives CASSLGWPSPLHF.

The sample holds many counts of this clonotype. The chain joins TRBV10-2 to TRBJ2-7, with a weak D call TRBD1 (6 bases). Trimming cost V 2 bases and J 5 bases, with 10 bases left between them. The germline V gene has CDR1 WSHSY and CDR2 SAAADI. The CDR3 loop spans 13 amino acids. The CDR3, as DNA: TGCGCCAGCAGTGAGGCGGACAGTCACGAGCAGTACGTC. Translated: CASSEADSHEQYV.

The gene calls are TRBV4-1 and TRBJ2-1; 9 nucleotides agree with TRBD1. V lost 1 base, J lost 1 base, and 2 bases stayed unmatched. In germline, CDR1 is MGHRA, CDR2 YSYEKL. The length of the CDR3 is 16 residues. The CDR3 nucleotides are TGCGCCAGCAGCCAAGCGGGGACAGGGTCCTACAATGAGCAGTTCTTC. Translation: CASSQAGTGSYNEQFF.

This clonotype occurred many times. The rearrangement uses TRBV14 and TRBJ1-4, with D hard to call. Germline CDR1 and CDR2: SGHDN and FVKESK. Trimming removed 4 bases from V and 7 bases from J, with 19 bases in between. The CDR3 extends over 16 amino acids. CDR3 amino acids: CASSPLGSGHGEKLFF. CDR3 DNA sequence: TGTGCCAGCAGCCCCCTAGGGAGTGGCCACGGTGAAAAACTGTTTTTT.

This chain links TRBV7-8 with TRBJ2-7, with a weak D call TRBD2 (5 bases). Trimming removed 3 bases from V and 7 bases from J, with 13 bases in between. The germline V gene has CDR1 SGHVS and CDR2 FQNEAQ. This CDR3 spans 13 amino acids. CDR3 coding DNA: TGTGCCAGCAGCTTTCAGCAGCGGCAGGAGCAGTACTTC. Encoded protein: CASSFQQRQEQYF.

This clonotype was seen repeatedly, ten times or more. The chain carries TRBV7-2 and TRBJ1-5; no definite D call. CDR1 and CDR2 (germline): SGHTA, FQGNSA. The length of the CDR3 is 12 residues. The V gene lost 5 bases and the J gene lost 9 bases, with 11 bases spanning the gap. CDR3 in amino acids: CASSQTLGPQHF. The CDR3 region has the DNA TGTGCCAGCAGCCAGACCCTCGGGCCCCAGCATTTT. Filled out from reference TRBV7-2 and TRBJ1-5, the complete variable domain reads GAGVSQSPSNKVTEKGKDVELRCDPISGHTALYWYRQSLGQGLEFLIYFQGNSAPDKSGLPSDRFSAERTGGSVSTLTIQRTQQEDSAVYLCASSQTLGPQHFGDGTRLSIL.

This clonotype was seen many times. The rearrangement uses TRBV12-3 or TRBV12-4 and TRBJ1-5, with no clear D. The V gene lost 0 bases and the J gene lost 3 bases, with 9 bases spanning the gap. The length of the CDR3 is 15 residues. The CDR3, as DNA: TGTGCCAGCAGTTTAGCGGCTGCCCACAATCAGCCCCAGCATTTT. As protein: CASSLAAAHNQPQHF.

This clonotype has at least ten counts. V gene TRBV7-6 combines with J gene TRBJ2-2; 8 positions agree with TRBD2. Germline V gives CDR1 SGHVS, CDR2 FNYEAQ. The CDR3 length is 15 residues. The ends lost 0 bases at V and 4 bases at J; junction bases unmatched: 1. DNA for the CDR3: TGTGCCAGCAGCTTAGCCAGCGGGGGCACCGGGGAGCTGTTTTTT. Protein sequence: CASSLASGGTGELFF.

This clonotype was detected ten times or more. V usage is TRBV12-3 or TRBV12-4 and J usage is TRBJ1-5; perhaps TRBD1 as D (5 bases). The CDR3 totals 12 residues. Deletions cut 6 bases from V and 6 bases from J, with 9 bases between. The chain's CDR3 is CASREGIQPQHF. The CDR3 DNA reads TGTGCCAGCAGGGAGGGGATTCAGCCCCAGCATTTT.

This clonotype was picked up many times. The chain couples TRBV20-1 to TRBJ1-2, with a tentative D call TRBD1 (6 bases). CDR3 length: 14 amino acids. From germline, CDR1 is DFQATT and CDR2 SNEGSKA (reference sequence). With 4 bases removed from V and 4 bases from J, the gap between germline ends came to 16 bases. CDR3 DNA sequence: TGCAGTGCTACTAACAGGGCGCGCTCCTATGGCTACACCTTC. This codes for CSATNRARSYGYTF.

This clonotype was detected a few times. The V call is TRBV20-1, the J call TRBJ2-7; D ambiguous. Trimming shortened V by 7 bases and J by 2 bases, and 9 bases separated the two germline ends. The germline gives CDR1 DFQATT, CDR2 SNEGSKA (reference sequence). This CDR3 is 11 amino acids long. Here the CDR3 DNA reads TGCAGTGTTAGTCGCCCCTACGAGCAGTACTTC. Translation: CSVSRPYEQYF.

This clonotype was found many times. The J gene is TRBJ1-2, the V gene TRBV12-3 or TRBV12-4; tentative D call: TRBD1 (6 bases). V was pared by 4 bases and J by 11 bases, with 14 bases between. The CDR3 runs to 12 residues. CDR3 sequence (DNA): TGTGCCAGCAGTTGGGACCGAGGGGGTTACACCTTC. Residues: CASSWDRGGYTF.

This clonotype was seen ten or more times. CDR3 loop: CASRGLAGAYEQYF. CDR3 DNA: TGTGCCAGCAGGGGACTAGCGGGAGCCTACGAGCAGTACTTC. The chain recombines TRBV6-1 with TRBJ2-7, with 14 bases matching TRBD2. The CDR3 is 14 amino acids. Germline CDR1 and CDR2: MNHNS and SASEGT. V shed 6 bases, J shed 2 bases, and the junction held 0 bases outside the gene matches.

This clonotype was observed at least ten times. The CDR3 loop is CASSPTGQGLTEAFF. CDR3 in DNA: TGTGCCAGCAGCCCCACGGGACAGGGATTGACTGAAGCTTTCTTT. The chain is built from TRBV14 and TRBJ1-1, with 9 nucleotides matching TRBD1. This CDR3 region has 15 residues. The germline CDR1 and CDR2 sequences are SGHDN and FVKESK. V dropped 4 bases and J dropped 5; count of bases not matched to a gene: 8. Complete variable domain (other parts from reference TRBV14 and TRBJ1-1): EAGVTQFPSHSVIEKGQTVTLRCDPISGHDNLYWYRRVMGKEIKFLLHFVKESKQDESGMPNNRFLAERTGGTYSTLKVQPAELEDSGVYFCASSPTGQGLTEAFFGQGTRLTVV.

This clonotype was observed at least ten times. V is TRBV10-3 and J is TRBJ2-7, with D possibly called TRBD1 or TRBD2 (5 bases each). With 6 bases removed from V and 3 bases from J, the gap between germline ends came to 12 bases. CDR1 is ENHRY, CDR2 SYGVKD, per germline. CDR3 length: 13 amino acids. CDR3 in amino acids: CAISLGTVYEQYF. For the CDR3, the DNA is TGTGCCATCAGCCTTGGGACCGTCTACGAGCAGTACTTC.

CDR3 DNA sequence: TGTGCCAGCAGTTTAGTAGGACAGTTATCTGGCACAGATACGCAGTATTTT. This sequence encodes CASSLVGQLSGTDTQYF. The genes are TRBV12-3 or TRBV12-4 and TRBJ2-3, with D possibly TRBD1 on 6 matching bases. V lost 1 base, J lost 1 base, and 15 bases lay in between. The CDR3 has 17 residues.

V usage is TRBV2 and J usage is TRBJ2-7; TRBD2 might be the D (5 bases). CDR3 length: 12 residues. V lost 8 bases to trimming and J lost 6 bases, with 14 bases between them. In germline, CDR1 is SNHLY, CDR2 FYNNEI. The CDR3 nucleotides read TGTGCCAGCCTTACGAGGGTTGGCGAGCAGTACGTC. Its translation: CASLTRVGEQYV.

The rearrangement links TRBV5-6 to TRBJ1-1; 8 bases are shared with TRBD1. This CDR3 contains 16 residues. CDR1 and CDR2 from the germline V gene are SGHDT and YYEEEE. The ends lost 4 bases at V and 0 bases at J; junction bases unmatched: 8. The CDR3 here is CASSLPGQALNTEAFF. CDR3 nucleotides: TGTGCCAGCAGCCTCCCGGGACAGGCCTTGAACACTGAAGCTTTCTTT.

This chain links TRBV6-4 with TRBJ2-7; D remains unclear. This CDR3 has 18 residues. Trimming stripped 9 bases from V and 4 bases from J, with 31 bases between. Germline V CDR1 and CDR2: MRHNA, SNTAGT. In DNA form, the CDR3 reads TGTGCCAGTCCTTTTAGCCCGCTGGCCCTTTCATATTTGTACGAGCAGTACTTC. This gives the protein CASPFSPLALSYLYEQYF.

This clonotype was picked up a small number of times. The chain couples TRBV6-5 to TRBJ1-4; D gene uncertain. Trimming removed 2 bases at V and 6 bases at J, with 7 bases between. Germline V CDR1 and CDR2: MNHEY, SVGAGI. This CDR3 has 13 residues. Here the CDR3 reads CASSYRWDEKLFF. DNA for the CDR3: TGTGCCAGCAGTTACCGCTGGGATGAAAAACTGTTTTTT.